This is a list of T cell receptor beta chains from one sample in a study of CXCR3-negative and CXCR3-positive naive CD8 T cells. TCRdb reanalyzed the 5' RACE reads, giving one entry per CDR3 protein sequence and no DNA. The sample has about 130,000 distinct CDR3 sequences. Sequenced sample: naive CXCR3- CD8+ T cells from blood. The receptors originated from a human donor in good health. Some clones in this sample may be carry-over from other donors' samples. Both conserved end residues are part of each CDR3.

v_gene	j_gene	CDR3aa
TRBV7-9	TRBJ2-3	CASSLPTGGDTQYF
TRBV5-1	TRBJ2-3	CASSWPPTSGRTTDTQYF
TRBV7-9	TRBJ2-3	CASSLATGTWTDTQYF
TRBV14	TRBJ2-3	CASSQGASWDTQYF
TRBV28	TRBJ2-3	CASSPSGTVLSTDTQYF
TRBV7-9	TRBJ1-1	CASSPSGSGQVNTEAFF
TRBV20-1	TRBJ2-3	CSANRLAGGESDTQYF
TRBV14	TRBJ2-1	CASSQQISYNEQFF
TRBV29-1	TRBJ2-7	CSVRGSGLSYEQYF
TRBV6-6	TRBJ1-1	CASSPRNPEAFF
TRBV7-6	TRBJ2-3	CASSSKAAHDTQYF
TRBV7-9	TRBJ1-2	CASSPQGRDDGYTF
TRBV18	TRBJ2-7	CASSPGRGAYEQYF
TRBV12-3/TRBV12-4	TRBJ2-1	CASSDRRASSYNEQFF
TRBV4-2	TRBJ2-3	CASSQDSLGTTDTQYF
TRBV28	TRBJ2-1	CASSLRAGFAPHNEQFF
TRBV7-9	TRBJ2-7	CASDRVASYEQYF
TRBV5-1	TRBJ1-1	CASSGTGTGEAFF
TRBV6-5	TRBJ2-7	CASSFGGQGEQYF
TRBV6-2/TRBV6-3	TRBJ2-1	CASSWGKEQFF
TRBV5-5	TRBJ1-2	CASSLIFVDYTF
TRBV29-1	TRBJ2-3	CSGGPGNTDTQYF
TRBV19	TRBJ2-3	CASSMLAGTTDTQYF
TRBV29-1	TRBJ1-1	CSVVGSRTEAFF
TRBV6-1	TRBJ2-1	CASSFEGFEQFF
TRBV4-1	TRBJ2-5	CASSQEGATETQYF
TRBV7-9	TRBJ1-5	CASSARDTYQPQHF
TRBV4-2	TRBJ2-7	CASSQVAFGSDYEQYF
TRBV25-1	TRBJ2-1	CASRPSGGSNEQFF
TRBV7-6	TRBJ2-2	CASSSPAGSGELFF
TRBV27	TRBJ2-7	CASSPTGGRAFGEQYF
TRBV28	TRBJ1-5	CASSAQTGVYISNQPQHF
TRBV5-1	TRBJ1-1	CASSLTSSLGAEAFF
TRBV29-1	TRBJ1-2	CSVDPTQRFNYGYTF
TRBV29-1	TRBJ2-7	CSVAVTSALNSYEQYF
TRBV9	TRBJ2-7	CASSVSQGYEQYF
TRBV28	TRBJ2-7	CASHSSYEQYF
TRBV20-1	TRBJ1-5	CSARDRIGNQPQHF
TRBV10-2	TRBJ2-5	CASSERRVQETQYF
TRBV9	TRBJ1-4	CASSGPTGQNNEKLFF
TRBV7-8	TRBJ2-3	CASSLEFRDTQYF
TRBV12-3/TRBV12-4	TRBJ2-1	CASCTGGYNEQFF
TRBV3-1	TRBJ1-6	CASSQGRLVMNSPLHF
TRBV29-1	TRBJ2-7	CSVRVRSSYEQYF